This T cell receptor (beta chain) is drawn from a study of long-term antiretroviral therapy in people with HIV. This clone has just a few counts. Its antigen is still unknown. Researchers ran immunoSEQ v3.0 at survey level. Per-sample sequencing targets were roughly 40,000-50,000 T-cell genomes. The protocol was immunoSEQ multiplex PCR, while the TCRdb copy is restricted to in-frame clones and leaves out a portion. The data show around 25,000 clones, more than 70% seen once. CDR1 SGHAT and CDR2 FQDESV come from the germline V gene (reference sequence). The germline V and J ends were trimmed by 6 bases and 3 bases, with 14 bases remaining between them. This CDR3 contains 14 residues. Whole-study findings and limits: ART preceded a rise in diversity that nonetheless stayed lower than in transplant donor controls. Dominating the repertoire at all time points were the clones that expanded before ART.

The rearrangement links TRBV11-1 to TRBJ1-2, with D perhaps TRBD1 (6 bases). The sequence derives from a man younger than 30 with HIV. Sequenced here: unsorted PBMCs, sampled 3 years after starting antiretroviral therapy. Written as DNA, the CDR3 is TGTGCCAGCAGGGACCCGGGACACGACTATGGCTACACCTTC. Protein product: CASRDPGHDYGYTF.